The rows below give T cell receptor beta chains drawn from one sample of a study of OX40 agonist ivuxolimab in advanced cancers. The assay was immunoSEQ multiplex PCR, and TCRdb's table has in-frame clones only and misses some. Of tens of thousands of clones detected, approximately 89% appear once; the ten largest clones hold around 0.76%. Here the sequenced sample was CD4+ or CD8+ T cells sorted from blood, taken in a trial of the OX40 agonist ivuxolimab. These receptors were taken from an adult with an advanced solid tumor such as melanoma, head and neck, liver or kidney cancer. The CDR3 runs from the conserved cysteine through the conserved F or W. Fields, in order: V gene, clone size, D gene, J gene, CDR3 DNA, CDR3 protein. D genes are given only for firm matches. Not every row has a clone size; where given, it reads once, few, many or a size class.

TRBV5-1,NA,NA,TRBJ2-7,TGCGCCAGCAGCCTAGGGGGGACCGGGGCCTACGAGCAGTACTTC,CASSLGGTGAYEQYF
TRBV7-3,few,NA,TRBJ1-2,TGTGCCAGCAGCTCCACCGGGACGGGCTCTGGCTACACCTTC,CASSSTGTGSGYTF
TRBV27,NA,NA,TRBJ1-6,TGTGCCAGCAGTTTATCGAAACAGGGTAATTCACCCCTCCACTTT,CASSLSKQGNSPLHF
TRBV19,NA,NA,TRBJ2-5,TGTGCCAGTAGTATGGTAGGATACCAAGAGACCCAGTACTTC,CASSMVGYQETQYF
TRBV6-1,NA,NA,TRBJ2-7,TGTGCCAGCAGTGAAGCTTTAGGGGCGCGGTACGAGCAGTACTTC,CASSEALGARYEQYF
TRBV5-1,NA,NA,TRBJ1-1,TGCGCCAGCAGCTTAGGGGGTTCGGGGAACACTGAAGCTTTCTTT,CASSLGGSGNTEAFF
TRBV4-1,NA,NA,TRBJ2-5,TGCGCCAGCAGCCTAGGGGACGGTCAAGAGACCCAGTACTTC,CASSLGDGQETQYF
TRBV5-6,NA,NA,TRBJ1-1,TGTGCCAGCACCCCCGTCGGGCGCGACACTGAAGCTTTCTTT,CASTPVGRDTEAFF
TRBV6-6,NA,NA,TRBJ2-7,TGTGCCAGCAGTTACGGCGGGACATCCCAGACGCAGTACTTC,CASSYGGTSQTQYF
TRBV6-1,once,NA,TRBJ2-7,TGTGCCAGCATAGGGCTTGGCTACGAGCAGTACTTC,CASIGLGYEQYF
TRBV7-9,NA,TRBD1,TRBJ1-1,TGTGCCAGCAGCTTGACAGGGGTAGGCACTGAAGCTTTCTTT,CASSLTGVGTEAFF
TRBV19,once,TRBD1,TRBJ2-1,TGTGCCAGTAGTGGAAGACAGGGAACCTACAATGAGCAGTTCTTC,CASSGRQGTYNEQFF
TRBV30,NA,TRBD2,TRBJ2-5,TGTGCCTGGTCAGCGGGGGGGAACCGAGAGACCCAGTACTTC,CAWSAGGNRETQYF
TRBV2,NA,NA,TRBJ2-7,TGTGCCAGCATAGCACAGATGGTCAGCTACGAGCAGTACTTC,CASIAQMVSYEQYF
TRBV2,NA,NA,TRBJ2-3,TGTGCCAGCAGTGAAGCCCCGGTGGATACGCAGTATTTT,CASSEAPVDTQYF
TRBV6-5,NA,NA,TRBJ2-7,TGTGCCAGCAGCCGCCTCTACGAGCAGTACTTC,CASSRLYEQYF
TRBV2,once,TRBD2,TRBJ2-1,TGTGCCAGCAGTGAAGGGGGACTAGCGCACAACAATGAGCAGTTCTTC,CASSEGGLAHNNEQFF
TRBV7-2,NA,TRBD1,TRBJ1-1,TGTGCCAGCAGCCTACAGGGGGCGAACACTGAAGCTTTCTTT,CASSLQGANTEAFF
TRBV15,NA,NA,TRBJ1-4,TGTGCCACCAGCAGCTGGGACATCCGAACAACTAATGAAAAACTGTTTTTT,CATSSWDIRTTNEKLFF
TRBV6-4,NA,NA,TRBJ2-3,TGTGCCAGCAGTGAAGGTAACACAGATACGCAGTATTTT,CASSEGNTDTQYF
TRBV5-1,once,TRBD2,TRBJ2-1,TGCGCCAGCAGCTTTCTAGCGGGAGAGAGGAATGAGCAGTTCTTC,CASSFLAGERNEQFF
TRBV14,NA,TRBD2,TRBJ2-3,TGTGCCAGCAGTCTTCAGACTAGCGGTTACACAGATACGCAGTATTTT,CASSLQTSGYTDTQYF
TRBV11-2,NA,NA,TRBJ2-3,TGTGCCAGCAGCTTAGCCGATACGCAGTATTTT,CASSLADTQYF
TRBV28,NA,NA,TRBJ1-3,TGTGCCAGCAGGGGGGAGGGAAACACCATATATTTT,CASRGEGNTIYF
TRBV14,NA,NA,TRBJ2-3,TGTGCCAGCAGCCAAGTGGGGCGGACGGGCACAGATACGCAGTATTTT,CASSQVGRTGTDTQYF
TRBV7-2,NA,NA,TRBJ1-2,TGTGCCAGCAGCTTAGAAGGGGGGGCGCGCGGTGGCTATGGCTACACCTTC,CASSLEGGARGGYGYTF
TRBV7-9,NA,NA,TRBJ1-6,TGTGCCAGCAGCTCCGGGGGGGGAAATTCACCCCTCCACTTT,CASSSGGGNSPLHF
TRBV7-3,NA,NA,TRBJ1-1,TGTGCCAGCAGCTTAAGTTCGAACACTGAAGCTTTCTTT,CASSLSSNTEAFF
TRBV14,NA,NA,TRBJ2-3,TGTGCCAGCAGCCCACCATCGGCGGGACAAAAAGAACGGTATTTT,CASSPPSAGQKERYF
TRBV11-1,NA,NA,TRBJ1-3,TGTGCCACCTCGGACCTTTATCAGGCAAACACCATATATTTT,CATSDLYQANTIYF
TRBV19,NA,NA,TRBJ2-2,TGTGCCAGTAGTAAGGGGCAGCGAATTAACACCGGGGAGCTGTTTTTT,CASSKGQRINTGELFF
TRBV28,NA,TRBD2,TRBJ2-2,TGTGCCAGCTCGGCGGGGGGTCGCACCGGGGAGCTGTTTTTT,CASSAGGRTGELFF
TRBV4-2,NA,TRBD2,TRBJ2-1,TGTGCCAGCAGCCGGGGACTAGCGGGTTCAGGGAGCTCCTACAATGAGCAGTTCTTC,CASSRGLAGSGSSYNEQFF
TRBV28,NA,TRBD2,TRBJ2-7,TGTGCCAGCAGTCTTACTAGCGGGAGGAACGAGCAGTACTTC,CASSLTSGRNEQYF
TRBV28,NA,TRBD2,TRBJ2-3,TGTGCCAGCAGTTCCGCTAGCGGCCCCACAGATACGCAGTATTTT,CASSSASGPTDTQYF
TRBV19,NA,TRBD1,TRBJ2-1,TGTGCCAGTAACACAGGGGGAGATGAGCAGTTCTTC,CASNTGGDEQFF
TRBV10-3,NA,NA,TRBJ2-1,TGTGCCATCAGTGAGACCTCACCCCCGGGAACAGAAAATGAGCAGTTCTTC,CAISETSPPGTENEQFF
TRBV5-1,NA,TRBD2,TRBJ2-3,TGCGCCAGCAGCCGGGGGGGCACAGATACGCAGTATTTT,CASSRGGTDTQYF
TRBV14,NA,TRBD2,TRBJ2-3,TGTGCCAGCAGCCAAGTAACGGGAGGGCTAGTAGATACGCAGTATTTT,CASSQVTGGLVDTQYF
TRBV5-6,NA,NA,TRBJ2-3,TGTGCCAGCAGCTCATCGACAACAGATACGCAGTATTTT,CASSSSTTDTQYF
TRBV5-4,NA,TRBD1,TRBJ2-7,TGCGCCAGCAGCCAAGGACAGGGGGCACTCTACGAGCAGTACTTC,CASSQGQGALYEQYF
TRBV28,NA,TRBD2,TRBJ2-7,TGTGCCAGCAGTTTCTCTAGCGGGGGGGCGGCGCAGTACTTC,CASSFSSGGAAQYF
TRBV7-3,NA,NA,TRBJ2-5,TGTGCCCGGCTCTGTTCGGCAGAGACCCAGTACTTC,CARLCSAETQYF
TRBV18,NA,NA,TRBJ2-6,TGTGCCAGCTCACCGAGACAGGTTGATTCCTCTGGGGCCAACGTCCTGACTTTC,CASSPRQVDSSGANVLTF
TRBV6-5,once,NA,TRBJ1-2,TGTGCCAGCAGTGATCGACCCCACTATGGCTACACCTTC,CASSDRPHYGYTF
TRBV5-1,NA,NA,TRBJ2-2,TGCGCCAGCACCTTAGGAGGAGTCAACACCGGGGAGCTGTTTTTT,CASTLGGVNTGELFF
TRBV7-3,NA,NA,TRBJ2-3,TGTGCCAGCAGCTTGGATTCGGGGGCTGCTAGCACAGATACGCAGTATTTT,CASSLDSGAASTDTQYF
TRBV11-2,NA,TRBD1,TRBJ2-1,TGTGCCAGCAGCTCCGACAGGGGGAACGAGCAGTTCTTC,CASSSDRGNEQFF
TRBV19,NA,TRBD1,TRBJ2-7,TGTGCCAGTAGCCAAGACAGGGGGAGCTACGAGCAGTACTTC,CASSQDRGSYEQYF